This T cell receptor beta chain stems from a study of blood T cell repertoires in COVID-19. Study-wide context: Specimens from acute and convalescent COVID-19 originated in the United States, Italy and Spain. The cDNA or gDNA used as material had been derived from T cells, B-cell-depleted T cells, or PBMCs.

This clone was counted a single time. Trimming took 1 base from V and 4 from J; bases not matched to a gene: 6. This CDR3 contains 16 residues. Germline CDR1 reads MGHRA; CDR2 reads YSYEKL. Generated by immunoSEQ multiplex PCR, the TCRdb table keeps only in-frame clones and is missing some. Among roughly 250,000 clones listed, 82% were seen once. Sequencing input: peripheral blood. The chain joins TRBV4-1 to TRBJ2-1; 8 bases agree with TRBD1. This sequence originates from a woman aged 55-75 years with active or convalescent COVID-19. CDR3 coding DNA: TGCGCCAGCAGCCAAGGTCCCGGGACAGGATACAATGAGCAGTTCTTC. This encodes CASSQGPGTGYNEQFF.